The rows below give T cell receptor beta chains drawn from one sample of a study of vaccination and CD4 T cells after COVID-19. TCRdb reprocessed the PCR reads with MiXCR, giving one entry per CDR3 protein. The table includes approximately 11,000 distinct CDR3 sequences, 25% to 40% detected once. No antigen has been identified for these receptors. Specimen: CD4+ T cells from blood, cultured in vitro. The receptor source for this set is a human donor who had recovered from COVID-19. The CDR3 runs from the conserved cysteine through the conserved F or W. The order of the fields is D gene, clone size, J gene, V gene, CDR3 DNA, CDR3 protein. D genes are given only for firm matches. Size values are once, few and many counts, or a class for expanded clones, and some rows have none.

d_call: TRBD1; clone_size: -; j_call: TRBJ2-2; v_call: TRBV12-3/TRBV12-4; cdr3_nt: TGTGCCAGCAGTTTGAGGGACAGGGCCTTAGGGAGGCTGTTTTTT; cdr3_aa: CASSLRDRALGRLFF
d_call: -; clone_size: -; j_call: TRBJ1-5; v_call: TRBV30; cdr3_nt: TGTGCCTGGAGCGACCAGGCTAATCAGCCCCAGCATTTT; cdr3_aa: CAWSDQANQPQHF
d_call: -; clone_size: -; j_call: TRBJ2-3; v_call: TRBV19; cdr3_nt: TGTGCCAGTAGTATACTCGGTCCCAGCACAGATACGCAGTATTTT; cdr3_aa: CASSILGPSTDTQYF
d_call: -; clone_size: -; j_call: TRBJ2-5; v_call: TRBV2; cdr3_nt: TGTGCCAGCAGTGAGGTGCAGGGTTATGAGACCCAGTACTTC; cdr3_aa: CASSEVQGYETQYF
d_call: TRBD2; clone_size: few; j_call: TRBJ2-7; v_call: TRBV20-1; cdr3_nt: TGCAGTGCTAGAGGAGGGACTAGCGGTTACGAGCAGTACTTC; cdr3_aa: CSARGGTSGYEQYF
d_call: -; clone_size: few; j_call: TRBJ1-1; v_call: TRBV6-5; cdr3_nt: TGTGCCAGCAGTTACTCACAGAACACTGAAGCTTTCTTT; cdr3_aa: CASSYSQNTEAFF
d_call: TRBD2; clone_size: -; j_call: TRBJ2-7; v_call: TRBV4-2; cdr3_nt: TGTGCCAGCAGCCAAGGCCTAGCGGGGGGACTAGCCTACGAGCAGTACTTC; cdr3_aa: CASSQGLAGGLAYEQYF
d_call: -; clone_size: few; j_call: TRBJ1-5; v_call: TRBV7-2; cdr3_nt: TGTGCCAGCAGCTTCAGGGGAGGTCAGCCCCAGCATTTT; cdr3_aa: CASSFRGGQPQHF
d_call: -; clone_size: few; j_call: TRBJ2-5; v_call: TRBV7-6; cdr3_nt: TGTGCCAGCAGCGAGGGGCCGGGGCAAGAGACCCAGTACTTC; cdr3_aa: CASSEGPGQETQYF
d_call: TRBD2; clone_size: -; j_call: TRBJ2-3; v_call: TRBV9; cdr3_nt: TGTGCCAGCTCTTACGGGGGGGGCACAGATACGCAGTATTTT; cdr3_aa: CASSYGGGTDTQYF
d_call: -; clone_size: -; j_call: TRBJ2-3; v_call: TRBV20-1; cdr3_nt: TGCAGTGCCCTCTCTCCCACCGGGACGGGAGATACGCAGTATTTT; cdr3_aa: CSALSPTGTGDTQYF
d_call: -; clone_size: -; j_call: TRBJ1-1; v_call: TRBV5-1; cdr3_nt: TGCGCCAGCAGCAAGACACAGGGCACCCTTGGGGCTGAAGCTTTCTTT; cdr3_aa: CASSKTQGTLGAEAFF
d_call: TRBD1; clone_size: -; j_call: TRBJ2-7; v_call: TRBV28; cdr3_nt: TGTGCCAGCAGCCTAGTGGGACAGACCTACGAGCAGTACTTC; cdr3_aa: CASSLVGQTYEQYF
d_call: TRBD1; clone_size: -; j_call: TRBJ2-7; v_call: TRBV27; cdr3_nt: TGTGCCAGCAGTTTTCTGGGACAGGGGGCCTACGAGCAGTACTTC; cdr3_aa: CASSFLGQGAYEQYF
d_call: TRBD1; clone_size: few; j_call: TRBJ1-1; v_call: TRBV6-5; cdr3_nt: TGTGCCAGCAGTTCCCGGACAGGTGGAGACGAAGCTTTCTTT; cdr3_aa: CASSSRTGGDEAFF
d_call: -; clone_size: few; j_call: TRBJ1-5; v_call: TRBV10-3; cdr3_nt: TGTGCCATCAGTGAGGTGGGGCTAGATCAGCCCCAGCATTTT; cdr3_aa: CAISEVGLDQPQHF
d_call: TRBD2; clone_size: once; j_call: TRBJ2-7; v_call: TRBV4-2; cdr3_nt: TGTGCCAGCAGCCGACGACCGGGACTAGCGGAGGAGCAGTACTTC; cdr3_aa: CASSRRPGLAEEQYF
d_call: -; clone_size: few; j_call: TRBJ2-7; v_call: TRBV20-1; cdr3_nt: TGCAGTGCTAGGGGGGACTCCTACGAGCAGTACTTC; cdr3_aa: CSARGDSYEQYF
d_call: -; clone_size: few; j_call: TRBJ1-2; v_call: TRBV7-2; cdr3_nt: TGTGCCAGCAGCCCCACAGGGACTAACTATGGCTACACCTTC; cdr3_aa: CASSPTGTNYGYTF
d_call: TRBD2; clone_size: few; j_call: TRBJ2-1; v_call: TRBV2; cdr3_nt: TGTGCCAGCAGCCGACTAGCGGGAGGGGCCCGAAGGCAGTTCTTC; cdr3_aa: CASSRLAGGARRQFF
d_call: -; clone_size: few; j_call: TRBJ1-2; v_call: TRBV29-1; cdr3_nt: TGCAGCGTTCCACTCGGGCGGTACGCTAACTATGGCTACACCTTC; cdr3_aa: CSVPLGRYANYGYTF
d_call: -; clone_size: -; j_call: TRBJ1-6; v_call: TRBV6-4; cdr3_nt: TGTGCCAGCAGTGAAACAGAGAGGAGCTCCTATAATTCACCCCTCCACTTT; cdr3_aa: CASSETERSSYNSPLHF